The sequence of this T cell receptor beta chain was determined in a study of human thymus T cells. Sequenced by immunoSEQ multiplex PCR; TCRdb stores in-frame clones only, minus some. The table shows about 78,000 clones, with nearly 98% occurring only once. Resected material from corrective heart surgery provided the thymus tissue analysed. The CDR3 loop spans 11 amino acids. The germline V gene encodes CDR1 MNHNS and CDR2 SASEGT. V shed 3 bases and J shed 15 bases, with 12 bases lying between them. The rearrangement uses TRBV6-1 and TRBJ1-3; D may be TRBD1 (5 bases). Sequenced sample: thymus tissue. The source is a boy under three years old with a congenital heart defect but otherwise immunologically healthy. The CDR3 sequence: CASSENRDEYF. CDR3 DNA sequence: TGTGCCAGCAGTGAGAATAGGGACGAATATTTT.